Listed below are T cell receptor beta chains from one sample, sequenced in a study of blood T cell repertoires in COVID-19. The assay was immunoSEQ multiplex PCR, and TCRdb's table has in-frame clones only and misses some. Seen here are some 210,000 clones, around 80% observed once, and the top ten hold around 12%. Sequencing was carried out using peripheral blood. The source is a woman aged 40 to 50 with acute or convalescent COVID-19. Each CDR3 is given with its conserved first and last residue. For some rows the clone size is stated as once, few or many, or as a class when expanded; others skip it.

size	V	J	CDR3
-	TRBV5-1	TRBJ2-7	CASSLTGYSYEQYF
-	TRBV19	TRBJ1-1	CARKNQGQGGEAFF
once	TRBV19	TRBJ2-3	CASSKRGVVDTQYF
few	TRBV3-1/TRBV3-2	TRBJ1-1	CASTPTGSTEAFF
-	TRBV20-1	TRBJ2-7	CSASYSGRSFYEQYF
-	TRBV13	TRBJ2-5	CASSSPRGPETQYF
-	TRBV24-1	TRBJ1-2	CATSEGPYYGYTF
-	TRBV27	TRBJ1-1	CATSPWAGGTEAFF
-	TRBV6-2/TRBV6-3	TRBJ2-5	CASRPRLEAPHFQETQYF
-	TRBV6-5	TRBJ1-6	CASSPGQVNSPLHF
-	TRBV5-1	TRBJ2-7	CASSQGQGGYEQYF